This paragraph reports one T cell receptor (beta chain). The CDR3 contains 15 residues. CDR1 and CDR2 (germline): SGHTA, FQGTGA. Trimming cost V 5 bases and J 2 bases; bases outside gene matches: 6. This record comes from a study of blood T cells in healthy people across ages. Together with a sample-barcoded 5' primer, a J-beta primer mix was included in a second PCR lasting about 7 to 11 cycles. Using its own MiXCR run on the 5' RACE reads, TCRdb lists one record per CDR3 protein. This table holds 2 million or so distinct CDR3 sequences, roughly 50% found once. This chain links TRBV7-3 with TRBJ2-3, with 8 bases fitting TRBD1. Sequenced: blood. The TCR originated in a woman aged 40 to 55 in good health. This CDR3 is CASSPGQVFTDTQYF. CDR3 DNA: TGTGCCAGCAGCCCGGGACAGGTTTTCACAGATACGCAGTATTTT.